This record concerns one T cell receptor (beta chain) sequence. From germline, CDR1 is SEHNR and CDR2 FQNEAQ (reference sequence). V was clipped by 1 base and J by 6 bases, with 13 bases between them. The CDR3 loop spans 14 amino acids. Sample-barcoded 5' priming and a J-beta primer mix drove a second PCR of roughly 7 to 11 cycles. TCRdb itself ran the 5' RACE reads through MiXCR, one entry per CDR3 protein. Among hundreds of thousands of distinct CDR3 sequences, roughly a quarter were seen once, and the ten largest hold roughly 3.5%. The data derive from a study of blood T cells in healthy people across ages. The same data also went into a second study, on T cells of mothers and their children.

The J gene is TRBJ2-7, the V gene TRBV7-9; D unclear. The sequence came from a boy younger than 10 in good health. What was sequenced was blood. CDR3 sequence (DNA): TGTGCCAGCAGCTTAGGTACGGGTCAACGCGAGCAGTACTTC. Residues: CASSLGTGQREQYF.